This T cell receptor (beta chain) originates from a study of shared clonotypes between healthy human individuals. Study-wide findings and caveats: Relative to clonotypes present in all four donors, those not shared had lower generation probabilities.

The germline V and J ends were trimmed by 8 bases and 1 base, with 6 bases remaining between them. This CDR3 spans 11 amino acids. Germline V gene data show CDR1 as ENHRY and CDR2 as SYGVKD. Only in-frame clones appear in the TCRdb table, and some are missing; sequencing was by immunoSEQ multiplex PCR. Among approximately 1,500,000 clones listed, 98% were seen once. Regarding this clone: Its antigen is not known.

Sequencing used naive CD4+ T cells sorted from blood. Subset of the sample: CD45RA+ positively selected. The rearrangement joins TRBV10-3 to TRBJ2-7; D call uncertain. The clonotype originates from a man younger than 40 in good health. The chain's CDR3 is CAIPRSYEQYF. DNA of the CDR3: TGTGCCATCCCCCGTTCCTACGAGCAGTACTTC.